This T cell receptor (beta chain) appears in the sequencing data of a study of T-cell reconstitution after alpha-beta-depleted transplantation in children. Study-wide results and limits: TCRbeta diversity was high at day 60 in some patients (a result of surviving recipient T cells and thymic progenitors). Expanded clones from the graft, numbering several hundred, reportedly supplied alpha-beta T cells about two months after transplant. T-cell counts and diversity were attributed mostly to newly produced T cells one year after transplant.

Preparation of the TCRbeta library was carried out with unique molecular identifiers. TCRdb used MiXCR to reprocess the PCR reads, holding one entry per CDR3 protein. The sample has approximately 300,000 distinct CDR3 sequences; roughly a tenth are singletons. To note about this clonotype: As yet, its antigen is unknown.

Looked up from germline, CDR1 is SGHNT and CDR2 is YYREEE (reference sequence). The CDR3 is 14 residues long. The V end lost 5 bases, the J end lost 3 bases, and 14 bases lay between the germline ends. The input for sequencing was PBMCs, taken before TCRalphabeta/CD19-depleted stem cell transplant. The rearrangement joins TRBV5-4 to TRBJ2-5; D gene ambiguous. This clonotype originated in a boy under two years old with acute myeloid leukemia, due to receive a stem cell transplant. CDR3: CASSHEVDEETQYF. The CDR3 nucleotides are TGTGCCAGCAGTCACGAGGTAGACGAAGAGACCCAGTACTTC.